This record covers a single TCR beta chain. This clone's antigen is unknown. No qualities accompany the bases; no much larger clone lies one base away. In the paper's terms, the treatment or condition label means: allogeneic hematopoietic cell transplantation with graft depleted of TCRalphabeta T cells and CD19 B cells. The children who served as transplant recipients had been given grafts of TCRalphabeta/CD19-depleted allogeneic hematopoietic cells. The data originate from a study of T-cell reconstitution after alpha-beta-depleted transplantation in children (TCRdb year 2016). Background for the entire study: T-cell immune reconstitution after TCRalphabeta/CD19-depleted allogeneic hematopoietic cell transplantation in children was quantitatively tracked in the study by means of TCR repertoire profiling. The paper as a whole reports these results and caveats: About two months after transplant, the apparently early recovery of alphabetaT-cell counts reportedly depended on just several hundred clones that had expanded rapidly and came from non-depleted graft cells. The high TCRbeta diversity at day 60 in some patients was ascribed to recipient T cells and intrathymic progenitors that had survived conditioning. Hyperexpanded clone frequencies declined over subsequent months; after one year, T-cell counts and TCRbeta diversity were mostly attributed to newly produced T cells.

To prepare the library, PCR was applied. Sequencer: Illumina HiSeq 2500. TCR libraries were prepared with molecular barcoding, using unique molecular identifiers to normalize TCRbeta repertoire quantification. TCRdb reanalyzed the raw reads on its own, using fastp at Q25 for trimming and MiXCR for clone calling, and kept in-frame beta chains. One record per CDR3 amino acid sequence lists the most common genes and DNA. The sample table contains 250,000 to 300,000 distinct CDR3 sequences; only one count was recorded for approximately 7.3% of them. The top ten clonotypes cover approximately 9% of the sample. The germline V gene sets CDR1 to SGHDT and CDR2 to YYEEEE. Trimming at the junction amounts to 1 base on V and 5 bases on J, and the germline ends lie 18 bases apart. The CDR3 holds 16 amino acids from the cysteine to the phenylalanine. The sequence is cut down to CDR3 DNA, 48 bases in frame from base 1.

The sample here was peripheral blood, taken 360 days after TCRalphabeta/CD19-depleted stem cell transplant. The rearrangement joined TRBV5-6 to TRBJ2-5; the D region may be TRBD1 or TRBD2, each matching 5 bases equally. The TCR comes from a female patient between 2 and 15 years old who had a stem cell transplant for Fanconi anemia, so the T cells may come from the graft donor. The nucleotides are TGTGCCAGCAGCTTGTTGTATGGGTGGGGGAGCGAGACCCAGTACTTC. Its protein is CASSLLYGWGSETQYF.